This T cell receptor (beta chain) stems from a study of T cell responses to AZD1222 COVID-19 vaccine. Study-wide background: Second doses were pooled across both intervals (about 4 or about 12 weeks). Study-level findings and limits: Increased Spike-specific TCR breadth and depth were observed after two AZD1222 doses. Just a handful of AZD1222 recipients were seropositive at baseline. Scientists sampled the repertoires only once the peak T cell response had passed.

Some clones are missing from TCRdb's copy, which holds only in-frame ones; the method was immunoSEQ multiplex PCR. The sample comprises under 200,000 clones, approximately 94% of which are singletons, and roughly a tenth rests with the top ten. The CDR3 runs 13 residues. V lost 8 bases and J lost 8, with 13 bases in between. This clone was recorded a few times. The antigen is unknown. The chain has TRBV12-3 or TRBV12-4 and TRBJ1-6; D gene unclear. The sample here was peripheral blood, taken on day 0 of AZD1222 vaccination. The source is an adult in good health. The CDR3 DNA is TGTGCCAGCTCCCCATTTACATATTCACCCCTCCACTTT. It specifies CASSPFTYSPLHF.